This passage covers 20 T cell receptor beta chains from one sample sequenced in a study of blood T cell repertoires in COVID-19. TCRdb keeps only in-frame clones here, not all; method: immunoSEQ multiplex PCR. The repertoire holds approximately 150,000 clones, about 83% seen once, with around 2.7% in the top ten. Input material: peripheral blood. The receptor set was obtained from a woman of 80 years or more with COVID-19, enrolled during active disease.

This clone has a single count. The sample has other DNA sequences that encode this CDR3 too. The rearrangement uses TRBV5-1 and TRBJ2-7; 7 nucleotides agree with TRBD2. Germline-derived CDR1 and CDR2 are SGHRS and YFSETQ. Losses at the gene ends were 0 bases for V and 2 bases for J; bases not matched to a gene: 5. The CDR3 covers 15 residues. CDR3 sequence reads: CASSLVASGTYEQYF. CDR3 bases: TGCGCCAGCAGCTTGGTGGCTAGCGGCACCTACGAGCAGTACTTC.

This clone has only a few counts. This sequence joins TRBV28 and TRBJ1-5; D unclear. V lost 6 bases and J lost 4, with 7 bases in between. Germline V gene data show CDR1 as MDHEN and CDR2 as SYDVKM. The CDR3 runs to 12 residues. CDR3 residues: CASRRVNQPQHF. For the CDR3, the DNA is TGTGCCAGCAGGAGAGTAAATCAGCCCCAGCATTTT.

The chain is built from TRBV7-3 and TRBJ2-7; TRBD2 is a possible D gene (6 bases). V lost 7 bases and J lost 3, with 16 bases in between. Germline V CDR1 and CDR2: SGHTA, FQGTGA. The CDR3 length is 14 residues. The CDR3 DNA follows: TGTGCCAGCACTTCGCGCGGGGCCAACTACGAGCAGTACTTC. Its translation is CASTSRGANYEQYF. Using reference TRBV7-3 and TRBJ2-7 for the parts outside the CDR3, the full variable domain is GAGVSQTPSNKVTEKGKYVELRCDPISGHTALYWYRQSLGQGPEFLIYFQGTGAADDSGLPNDRFFAVRPEGSVSTLKIQRTERGDSAVYLCASTSRGANYEQYFGPGTRLTVT.

The chain uses TRBV19 and TRBJ1-2; 9 bases fit TRBD1. The germline V gene has CDR1 LNHDA and CDR2 SQIVND (reference sequence). The junction had 1 base not matched to a gene; V was cut back by 6 bases and J by 2 bases. The CDR3 totals 13 residues. The CDR3 is CASRGQGNYGYTF. The CDR3 bases are TGTGCCAGTAGGGGACAGGGCAACTATGGCTACACCTTC.

This clone has a handful of counts. The chain combines TRBV7-9 with TRBJ2-7; TRBD2 is a possible D gene (5 bases). This CDR3 comprises 9 residues. Germline V gene lookup returns CDR1 SEHNR and CDR2 FQNEAQ (reference sequence). The ends were cut back, 11 bases at V and 7 bases at J, with 9 bases in the middle. CDR3 sequence reads: CAGEGEQYF. The CDR3 bases are TGTGCCGGCGAGGGAGAGCAGTACTTC.

This chain connects TRBV9 to TRBJ2-1; TRBD2 agrees at 11 bases. Trimming removed 3 bases from V and 10 bases from J; junction bases left unmatched: 12. This CDR3 is 16 amino acids long. CDR1 SGDLS and CDR2 YYNGEE come from the germline V gene. The CDR3 is CASSADFSGGAGEQFF. CDR3 nucleotides: TGTGCCAGCAGCGCAGATTTTAGCGGGGGGGCTGGCGAGCAGTTCTTC.

This CDR3 reads CASSRQGMVYEQFF. The DNA of the CDR3 is TGTGCCAGCAGCCGACAGGGAATGGTCTATGAGCAGTTCTTC. This chain connects TRBV13 to TRBJ2-1, with 7 bases lining up with TRBD1. Trimming cost V 5 bases and J 8 bases; bases outside gene matches: 9. Germline-derived CDR1 and CDR2 are PRHDT and FYEKMQ (reference sequence). This CDR3 contains 14 residues.

The rearrangement links TRBV27 to TRBJ2-1; 14 nucleotides agree with TRBD2. V lost 5 bases and J lost 8; bases outside the gene matches: 17. The CDR3 spans 19 residues. The germline gives CDR1 MNHEY, CDR2 SMNVEV (reference sequence). The CDR3 region is CASSRLGLAGGTLIHEQFF. CDR3 sequence (DNA): TGTGCCAGCAGTCGCCTAGGACTAGCGGGGGGTACTCTGATCCATGAGCAGTTCTTC.

This sequence joins TRBV5-4 and TRBJ1-2, with D tentatively TRBD1 (5 bases). This CDR3 has 15 amino acids. Looked up from germline, CDR1 is SGHNT and CDR2 is YYREEE (reference sequence). V was shortened by 1 base and J by 4 bases, with 14 bases between the two germline ends. CDR3 region: CASSLYAGPGYGYTF. The CDR3 nucleotides read TGTGCCAGCAGCTTGTATGCAGGGCCGGGCTATGGCTACACCTTC.

This chain joins TRBV5-1 and TRBJ2-7; TRBD2 matches 8 bases. This CDR3 spans 15 amino acids. CDR1 SGHRS and CDR2 YFSETQ come from the germline V gene. V was clipped by 2 bases and J by 1 base; unmatched bases: 5. CDR3 loop: CASSFSGAPSYEQYF. The CDR3, as DNA: TGCGCCAGCAGCTTTAGCGGGGCCCCTTCCTACGAGCAGTACTTC.

The V call is TRBV29-1, the J call TRBJ1-2, with a weak D call TRBD1 (5 bases). Trimming shortened V by 4 bases and J by 1 base, and 10 bases separated the two germline ends. The CDR3 has 13 residues. Per germline, CDR1 SQVTM and CDR2 ANQGSEA. Written as DNA, the CDR3 is TGCAGCGTTGCCAGGGTTTATAACTATGGCTACACCTTC. Protein: CSVARVYNYGYTF.

CDR3 protein: CASALAGEETQYF. Written as DNA, the CDR3 is TGTGCCAGCGCGTTAGCGGGAGAAGAGACCCAGTACTTC. The chain couples TRBV3-1 (or the pseudogene TRBV3-2) to TRBJ2-5; TRBD2 matches at 9 bases. Trimming at V came to 8 bases and at J to 3 bases, leaving 4 bases not matched to a gene. This CDR3 contains 13 residues. Germline V gives CDR1 LGHDT, CDR2 YNNKEL (reference sequence).

Only a few counts were recorded for this clone. The J gene is TRBJ2-1, the V gene TRBV7-9; 8 nucleotides match TRBD2. Germline assignment: CDR1 SEHNR and CDR2 FQNEAQ (reference sequence). This CDR3 is 15 amino acids long. V trimming: 8 bases; J trimming: 8 bases; junction bases outside the gene matches: 14. In DNA, the CDR3 is TGTGCCAGCGGTCCTAGCGGGCCGCTGGGGGATGAGCAGTTCTTC. Its protein is CASGPSGPLGDEQFF. Full variable domain (remainder filled in from reference TRBV7-9 and TRBJ2-1): DTGVSQNPRHKITKRGQNVTFRCDPISEHNRLYWYRQTLGQGPEFLTYFQNEAQLEKSRLLSDRFSAERPKGSFSTLEIQRTEQGDSAMYLCASGPSGPLGDEQFFGPGTRLTVL.

The rearrangement links TRBV6-6 to TRBJ1-2, with 8 bases aligning to TRBD1. The CDR3 is made up of 15 amino acids. V dropped 6 bases and J dropped 5; count of bases not matched to a gene: 11. CDR1 MNHNY and CDR2 SVGAGI come from the germline V gene (reference sequence). CDR3 DNA: TGTGCCAGCAGGCCGACAGGGGTCGTAATGTATGGCTACACCTTC. Encoded protein: CASRPTGVVMYGYTF.

V and J are TRBV5-4 and TRBJ2-3, with 7 bases matching TRBD1. The junction had 9 bases not matched to a gene; V was cut back by 5 bases and J by 0 bases. The CDR3 totals 16 residues. CDR1 is SGHNT and CDR2 is YYREEE in the germline V gene (reference sequence). DNA for the CDR3: TGTGCCAGCAGTTGGGACAGTTTTTCTAGCACAGATACGCAGTATTTT. Translated: CASSWDSFSSTDTQYF.

The V call is TRBV6-2 or TRBV6-3, the J call TRBJ1-1, with a possible D match to TRBD1 (6 bases). V lost 4 bases, J lost 3 bases, and 9 bases lay in between. The CDR3 is made up of 13 amino acids. CDR1 is MNHEY and CDR2 is SVGEGT in the germline V gene. Written as DNA, the CDR3 is TGTGCCAGCAGTTGGCCAGGGGACACTGAAGCTTTCTTT. It yields the protein CASSWPGDTEAFF.

The J gene is TRBJ1-6, the V gene TRBV2; 9 bases match TRBD1. The CDR3 totals 14 residues. In germline, CDR1 is SNHLY, CDR2 FYNNEI. The ends lost 9 bases at V and 9 bases at J; junction bases unmatched: 9. The DNA of the CDR3 is TGTGCCAGTACTCCGGGACAGGGTAGTTCACCCCTCCACTTT. This gives the protein CASTPGQGSSPLHF.

The V and J genes are TRBV9 and TRBJ2-2; D might be TRBD2 (5 bases). V lost 0 bases and J lost 6, with 24 bases in between. The CDR3 runs to 19 residues. The germline gives CDR1 SGDLS, CDR2 YYNGEE. The CDR3 sequence is CASSVGPPTHLGGPGELFF. CDR3 sequence (DNA): TGTGCCAGCAGCGTAGGGCCACCGACCCACCTCGGAGGTCCCGGGGAGCTGTTTTTT.

The rearrangement uses TRBV30 and TRBJ1-6; TRBD1 aligns across 9 bases. CDR3 size: 15 residues. The J segment lost 5 bases and the V segment lost 1 base, leaving 3 bases of the junction unmatched. Germline V lookup: CDR1 GTSNPN, CDR2 SVGIG (reference sequence). CDR3 loop: CAWSGDRVNNSPLHF. The CDR3 nucleotides read TGTGCCTGGAGTGGGGACAGGGTAAATAATTCACCCCTCCACTTT.

V usage is TRBV5-1 and J usage is TRBJ2-3, with no clear D. V was shortened by 6 bases and J by 3 bases, with 14 bases between the two germline ends. The CDR3 consists of 14 residues. Germline values: CDR1 SGHRS, CDR2 YFSETQ. The CDR3 DNA reads as TGCGCCAGCACGTTCGAGCCACCGACAGATACGCAGTATTTT. Protein sequence: CASTFEPPTDTQYF.